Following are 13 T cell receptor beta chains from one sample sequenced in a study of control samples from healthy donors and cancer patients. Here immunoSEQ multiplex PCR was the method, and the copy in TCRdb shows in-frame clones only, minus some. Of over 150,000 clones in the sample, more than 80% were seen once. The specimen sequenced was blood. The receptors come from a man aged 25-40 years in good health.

CDR3 coding DNA: TGCAGCGTTGAACCCGGGACAGTTAATGAGCAGTTCTTC. Residues: CSVEPGTVNEQFF. The rearrangement uses TRBV29-1 and TRBJ2-1, with 7 bases lining up with TRBD1. Germline V CDR1 and CDR2: SQVTM, ANQGSEA. The CDR3 runs 13 residues. J lost 7 bases, V lost 2 bases, and 5 bases had no gene match.

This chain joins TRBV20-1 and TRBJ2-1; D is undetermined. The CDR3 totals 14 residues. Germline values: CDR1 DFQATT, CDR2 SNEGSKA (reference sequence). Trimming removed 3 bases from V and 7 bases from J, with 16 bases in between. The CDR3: CSASLQRTFNEQFF. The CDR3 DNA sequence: TGCAGTGCTAGTTTACAGCGCACGTTTAATGAGCAGTTCTTC.

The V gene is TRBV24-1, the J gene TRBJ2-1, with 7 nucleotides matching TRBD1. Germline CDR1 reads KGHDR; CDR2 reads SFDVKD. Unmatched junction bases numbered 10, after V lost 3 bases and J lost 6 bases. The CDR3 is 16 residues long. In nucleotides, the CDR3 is TGTGCCACCAGTGATCGGGGACAGCTCAAGGCCAATGAGCAGTTCTTC. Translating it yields CATSDRGQLKANEQFF.

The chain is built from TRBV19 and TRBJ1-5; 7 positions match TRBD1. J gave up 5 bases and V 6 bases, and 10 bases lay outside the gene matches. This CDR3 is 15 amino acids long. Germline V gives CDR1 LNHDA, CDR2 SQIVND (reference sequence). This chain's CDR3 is CASRTTGTAYQPQHF. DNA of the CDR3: TGTGCCAGTAGAACCACCGGGACAGCCTATCAGCCCCAGCATTTT.

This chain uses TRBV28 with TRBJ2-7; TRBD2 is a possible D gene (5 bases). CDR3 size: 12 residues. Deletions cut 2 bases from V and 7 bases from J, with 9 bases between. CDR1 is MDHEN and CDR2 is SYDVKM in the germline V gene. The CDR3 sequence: CASSLAGQEQYF. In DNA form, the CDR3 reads TGTGCCAGCAGTTTAGCGGGCCAAGAGCAGTACTTC.

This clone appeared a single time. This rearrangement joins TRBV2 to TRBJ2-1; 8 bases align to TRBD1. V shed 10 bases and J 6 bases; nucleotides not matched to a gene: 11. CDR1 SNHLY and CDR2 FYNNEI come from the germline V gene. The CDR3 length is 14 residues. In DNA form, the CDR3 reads TGTGCCAATCCACCGGGACAGGTGATCAATGAGCAGTTCTTC. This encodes CANPPGQVINEQFF. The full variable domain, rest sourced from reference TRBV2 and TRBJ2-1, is EPEVTQTPSHQVTQMGQEVILRCVPISNHLYFYWYRQILGQKVEFLVSFYNNEISEKSEIFDDQFSVERPDGSNFTLKIRSTKLEDSAMYFCANPPGQVINEQFFGPGTRLTVL.

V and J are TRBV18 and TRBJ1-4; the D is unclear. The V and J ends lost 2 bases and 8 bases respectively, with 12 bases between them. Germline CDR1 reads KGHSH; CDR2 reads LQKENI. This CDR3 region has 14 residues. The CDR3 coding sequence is TGTGCCAGCTCACCAGGGCGAGGGAACGAAAAACTGTTTTTT. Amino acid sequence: CASSPGRGNEKLFF.

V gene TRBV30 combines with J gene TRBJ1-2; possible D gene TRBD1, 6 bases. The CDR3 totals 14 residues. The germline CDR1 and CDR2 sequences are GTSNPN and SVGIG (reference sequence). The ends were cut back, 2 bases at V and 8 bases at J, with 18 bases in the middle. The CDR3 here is CAWSSTGKGTGYTF. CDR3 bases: TGTGCCTGGAGTTCTACAGGGAAAGGAACAGGCTACACCTTC.

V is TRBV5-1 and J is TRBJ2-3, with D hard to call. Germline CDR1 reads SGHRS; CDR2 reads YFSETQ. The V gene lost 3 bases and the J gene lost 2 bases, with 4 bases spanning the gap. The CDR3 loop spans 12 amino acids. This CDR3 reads CASSSNTDTQYF. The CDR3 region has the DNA TGCGCCAGCAGCTCCAACACAGATACGCAGTATTTT. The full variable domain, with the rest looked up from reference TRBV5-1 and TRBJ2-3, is KAGVTQTPRYLIKTRGQQVTLSCSPISGHRSVSWYQQTPGQGLQFLFEYFSETQRNKGNFPGRFSGRQFSNSRSEMNVSTLELGDSALYLCASSSNTDTQYFGPGTRLTVL.

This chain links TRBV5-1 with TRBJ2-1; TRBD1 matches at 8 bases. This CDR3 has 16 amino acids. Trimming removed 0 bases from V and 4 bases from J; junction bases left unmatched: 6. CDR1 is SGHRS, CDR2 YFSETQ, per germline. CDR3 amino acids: CASSLGGRGHYNEQFF. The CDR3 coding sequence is TGCGCCAGCAGCTTGGGGGGCAGGGGGCATTACAATGAGCAGTTCTTC.

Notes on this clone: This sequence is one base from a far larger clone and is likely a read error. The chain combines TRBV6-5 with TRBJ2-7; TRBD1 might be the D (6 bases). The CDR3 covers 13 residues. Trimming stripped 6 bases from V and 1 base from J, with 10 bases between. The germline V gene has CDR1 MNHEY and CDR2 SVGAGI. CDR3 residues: CASSRQVSYEQYF. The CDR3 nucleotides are TGTGCCAGCAGCCGACAGGTTTCCTACGAGCAGTACTTC.

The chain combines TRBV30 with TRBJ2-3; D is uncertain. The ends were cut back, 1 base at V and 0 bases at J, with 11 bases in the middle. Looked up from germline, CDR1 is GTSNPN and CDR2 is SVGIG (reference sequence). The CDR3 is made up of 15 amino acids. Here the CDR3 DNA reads TGTGCCTGGAGTGGACTCACGAGCAGCACAGATACGCAGTATTTT. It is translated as CAWSGLTSSTDTQYF.

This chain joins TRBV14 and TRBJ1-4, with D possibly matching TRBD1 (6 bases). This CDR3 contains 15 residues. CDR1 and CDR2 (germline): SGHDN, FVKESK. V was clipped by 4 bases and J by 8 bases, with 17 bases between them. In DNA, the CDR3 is TGTGCCAGCAGCCGTATACAGGGTAGCGGCGAAAAACTGTTTTTT. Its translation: CASSRIQGSGEKLFF.